The source of this T cell receptor (beta chain) is a study of blood T cell repertoires in COVID-19. The wider study: Sources were T cells, B-cell-depleted T cells, or PBMCs; the material itself was cDNA or gDNA.

Germline CDR1 and CDR2: MGHDK and SYGVNS. This CDR3 is 15 amino acids long. With 3 bases removed from V and 0 bases from J, the gap between germline ends came to 11 bases. Ages ranged from about 18 to 89 years, with residence in about two dozen US areas. Clones were read by immunoSEQ multiplex PCR, and TCRdb kept only the in-frame ones, dropping some. Of roughly 500,000 clones listed, approximately 90% are singletons. The source material was PBMCs or T cells enriched from blood (not recorded which). The V call is TRBV25-1, the J call TRBJ1-1; unclear D gene. The receptor was derived from a woman aged 35 to 49 who had recovered from COVID-19. The CDR3 region has the DNA TGTGCCAGCAGTGATTATAACAGATTGAACACTGAAGCTTTCTTT. It yields the protein CASSDYNRLNTEAFF.